This T cell receptor (beta chain) appears in the sequencing data of a study of post-analysis software for immune sequencing data. Points from the study as a whole: Patients carried a few TRBV segments more frequently than controls did, and TRBV5-6, TRBV5-1 and TRBV20-1 were among them.

Included in the TCR beta cDNA libraries were unique molecular identifiers. TCRdb re-called the PCR reads with MiXCR, one entry per CDR3 protein. The table has hundreds of thousands of distinct CDR3 sequences, roughly 30% seen once. The length of the CDR3 is 11 residues. Trimming removed 3 bases from V and 4 bases from J, with 5 bases in between. CDR1 and CDR2 from the germline V gene are SQVTM and ANQGSEA. In its sample, this clonotype was seen a few times. Antigen: not known. The sample was blood. V and J are TRBV29-1 and TRBJ2-3; D remains unclear. The origin of this receptor is a girl aged 5-17 years with multiple sclerosis. CDR3: CSVEKPDTQYF. CDR3 DNA sequence: TGCAGCGTTGAGAAGCCAGATACGCAGTATTTT.